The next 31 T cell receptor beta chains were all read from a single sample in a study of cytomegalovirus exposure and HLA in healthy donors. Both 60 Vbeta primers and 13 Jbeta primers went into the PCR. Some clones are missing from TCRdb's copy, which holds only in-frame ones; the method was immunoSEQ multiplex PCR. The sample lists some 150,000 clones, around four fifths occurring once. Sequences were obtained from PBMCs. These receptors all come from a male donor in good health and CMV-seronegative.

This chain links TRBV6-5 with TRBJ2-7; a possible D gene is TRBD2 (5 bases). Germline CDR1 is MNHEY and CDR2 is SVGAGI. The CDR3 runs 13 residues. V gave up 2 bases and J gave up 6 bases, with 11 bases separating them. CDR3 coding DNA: TGTGCCAGCAGTTACGAGGGATGGGGCGAGCAGTACTTC. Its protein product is CASSYEGWGEQYF.

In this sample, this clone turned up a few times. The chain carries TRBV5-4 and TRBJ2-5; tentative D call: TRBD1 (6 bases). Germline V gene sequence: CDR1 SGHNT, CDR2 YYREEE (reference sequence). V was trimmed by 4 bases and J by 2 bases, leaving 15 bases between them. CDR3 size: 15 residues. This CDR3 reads CASSTWTDGQETQYF. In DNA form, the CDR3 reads TGTGCCAGCAGCACATGGACAGATGGTCAAGAGACCCAGTACTTC.

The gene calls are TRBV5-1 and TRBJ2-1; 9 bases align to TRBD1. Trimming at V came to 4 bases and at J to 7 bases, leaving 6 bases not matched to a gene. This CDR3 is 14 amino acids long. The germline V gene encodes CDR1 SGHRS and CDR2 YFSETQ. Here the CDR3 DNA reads TGCGCCAGCAGCCACCCCGGGACAGGGAATGAGCAGTTCTTC. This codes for CASSHPGTGNEQFF.

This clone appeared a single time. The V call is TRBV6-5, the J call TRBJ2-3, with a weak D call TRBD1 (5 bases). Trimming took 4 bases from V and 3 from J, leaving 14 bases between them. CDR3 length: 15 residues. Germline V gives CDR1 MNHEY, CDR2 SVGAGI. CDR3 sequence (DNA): TGTGCCAGCAGTTGGGGCCTTAGTGGGACAGATACGCAGTATTTT. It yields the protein CASSWGLSGTDTQYF.

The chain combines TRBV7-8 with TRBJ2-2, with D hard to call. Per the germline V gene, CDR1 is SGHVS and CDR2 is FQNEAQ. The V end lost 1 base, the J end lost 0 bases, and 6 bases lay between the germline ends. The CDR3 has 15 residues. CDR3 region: CASSLVAPNTGELFF. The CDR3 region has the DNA TGTGCCAGCAGCTTAGTGGCTCCGAACACCGGGGAGCTGTTTTTT.

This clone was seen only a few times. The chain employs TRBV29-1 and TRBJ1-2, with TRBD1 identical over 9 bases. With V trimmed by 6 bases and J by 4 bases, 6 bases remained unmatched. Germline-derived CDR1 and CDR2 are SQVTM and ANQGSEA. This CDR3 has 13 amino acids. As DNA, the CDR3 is TGCAGCGTCAGGACAGGGGATATCTATGGCTACACCTTC. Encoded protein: CSVRTGDIYGYTF.

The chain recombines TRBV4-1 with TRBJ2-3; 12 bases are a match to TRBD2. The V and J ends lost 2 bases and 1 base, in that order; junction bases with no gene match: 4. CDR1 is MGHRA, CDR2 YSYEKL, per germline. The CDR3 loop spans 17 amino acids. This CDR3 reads CASSQPASGGGTDTQYF. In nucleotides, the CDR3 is TGCGCCAGCAGCCAACCCGCTAGCGGGGGGGGCACAGATACGCAGTATTTT.

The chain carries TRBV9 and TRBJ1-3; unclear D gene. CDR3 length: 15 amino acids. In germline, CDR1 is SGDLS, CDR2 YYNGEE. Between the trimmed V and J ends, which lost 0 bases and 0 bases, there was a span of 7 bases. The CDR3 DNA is TGTGCCAGCAGCGTAGCGGGGTACTCTGGAAACACCATATATTTT. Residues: CASSVAGYSGNTIYF.

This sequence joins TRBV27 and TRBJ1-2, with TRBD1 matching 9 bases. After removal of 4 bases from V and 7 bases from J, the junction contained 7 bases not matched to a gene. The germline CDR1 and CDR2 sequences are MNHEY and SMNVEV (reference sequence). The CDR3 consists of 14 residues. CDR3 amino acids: CASSSTGGYFGYTF. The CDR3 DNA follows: TGTGCCAGCAGTTCCACAGGGGGCTATTTTGGCTACACCTTC.

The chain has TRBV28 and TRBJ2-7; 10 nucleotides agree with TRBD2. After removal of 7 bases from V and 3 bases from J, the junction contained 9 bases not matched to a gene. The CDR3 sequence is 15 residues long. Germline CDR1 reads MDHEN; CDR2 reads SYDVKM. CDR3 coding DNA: TGTGCCAGCACTACTAGCGGGACAGGCGGCTACGAGCAGTACTTC. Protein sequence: CASTTSGTGGYEQYF.

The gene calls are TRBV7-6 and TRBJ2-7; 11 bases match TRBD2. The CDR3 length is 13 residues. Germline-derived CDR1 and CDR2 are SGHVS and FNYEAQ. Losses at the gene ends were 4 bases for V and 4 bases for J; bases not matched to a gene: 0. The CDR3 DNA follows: TGTGCCAGCAGCTCTAGCGGGGGGTACGAGCAGTACTTC. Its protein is CASSSSGGYEQYF.

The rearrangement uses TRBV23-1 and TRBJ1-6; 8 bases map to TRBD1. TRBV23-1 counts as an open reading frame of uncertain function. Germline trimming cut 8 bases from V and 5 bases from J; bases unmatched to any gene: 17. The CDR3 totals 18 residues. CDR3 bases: TGCGCCAGCCGACCGGACAGGGCCTACGGTAGGGATAATTCACCCCTCCACTTT. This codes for CASRPDRAYGRDNSPLHF.

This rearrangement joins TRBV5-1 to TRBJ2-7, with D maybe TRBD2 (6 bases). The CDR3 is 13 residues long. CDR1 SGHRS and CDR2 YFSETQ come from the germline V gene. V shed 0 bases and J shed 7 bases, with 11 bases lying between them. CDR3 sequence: CASSLDRGWEQYF. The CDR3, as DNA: TGCGCCAGCAGCTTGGACCGGGGGTGGGAGCAGTACTTC.

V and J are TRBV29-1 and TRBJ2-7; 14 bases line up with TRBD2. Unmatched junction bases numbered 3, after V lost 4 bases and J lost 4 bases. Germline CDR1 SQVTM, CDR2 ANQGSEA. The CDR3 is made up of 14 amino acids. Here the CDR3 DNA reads TGCAGCGTTGTTGGGACTAGCGGGAGATACGAGCAGTACTTC. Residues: CSVVGTSGRYEQYF.

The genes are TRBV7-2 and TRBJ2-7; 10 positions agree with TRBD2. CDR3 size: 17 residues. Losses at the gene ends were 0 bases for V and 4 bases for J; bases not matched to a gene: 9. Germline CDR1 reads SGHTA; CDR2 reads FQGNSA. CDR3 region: CASSLAPAGGPEYEQYF. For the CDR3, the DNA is TGTGCCAGCAGCTTAGCGCCAGCGGGGGGGCCAGAGTACGAGCAGTACTTC.

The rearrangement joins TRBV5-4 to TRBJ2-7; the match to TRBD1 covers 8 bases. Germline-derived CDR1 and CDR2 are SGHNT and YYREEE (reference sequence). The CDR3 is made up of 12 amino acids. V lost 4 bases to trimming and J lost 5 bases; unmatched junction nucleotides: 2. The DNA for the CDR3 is TGTGCCAGCAGCGAACAGGGGGACGAGCAGTACTTC. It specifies CASSEQGDEQYF.

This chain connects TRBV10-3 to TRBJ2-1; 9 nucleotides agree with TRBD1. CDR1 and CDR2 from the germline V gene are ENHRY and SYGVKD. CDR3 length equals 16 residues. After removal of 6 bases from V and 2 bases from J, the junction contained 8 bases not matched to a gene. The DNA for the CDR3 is TGTGCCATCAGCCTAACGGGACAGGGTCCCTACAATGAGCAGTTCTTC. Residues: CAISLTGQGPYNEQFF.

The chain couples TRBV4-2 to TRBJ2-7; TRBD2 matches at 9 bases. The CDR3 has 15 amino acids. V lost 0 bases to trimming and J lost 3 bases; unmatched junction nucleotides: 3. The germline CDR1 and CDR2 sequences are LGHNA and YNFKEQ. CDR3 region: CASSQDPSGIYEQYF. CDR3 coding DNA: TGTGCCAGCAGCCAAGATCCTAGCGGGATCTACGAGCAGTACTTC.

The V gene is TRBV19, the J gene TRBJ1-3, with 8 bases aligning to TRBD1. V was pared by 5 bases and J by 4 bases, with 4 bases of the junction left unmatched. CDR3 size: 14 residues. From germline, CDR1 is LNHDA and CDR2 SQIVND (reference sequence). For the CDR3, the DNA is TGTGCCAGTAGTCAGACAGGGGTCGGAAACACCATATATTTT. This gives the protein CASSQTGVGNTIYF.

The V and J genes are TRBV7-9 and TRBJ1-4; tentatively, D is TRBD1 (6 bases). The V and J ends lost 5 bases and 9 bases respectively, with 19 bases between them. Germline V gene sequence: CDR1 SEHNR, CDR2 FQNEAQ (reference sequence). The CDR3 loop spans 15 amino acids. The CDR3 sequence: CASSLQGPQLQKLFF. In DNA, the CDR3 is TGTGCCAGCAGCCTACAGGGCCCACAGCTACAAAAACTGTTTTTT. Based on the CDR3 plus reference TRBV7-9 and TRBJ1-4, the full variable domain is DTGVSQNPRHKITKRGQNVTFRCDPISEHNRLYWYRQTLGQGPEFLTYFQNEAQLEKSRLLSDRFSAERPKGSFSTLEIQRTEQGDSAMYLCASSLQGPQLQKLFFGSGTQLSVL.

Here the CDR3 DNA reads TGTGCCAGCAGCTTGGAGAGAAGCAACTATGGCTACACCTTC. This codes for CASSLERSNYGYTF. The chain recombines TRBV5-6 with TRBJ1-2, with D hard to call. This CDR3 region has 14 residues. Trimming removed 0 bases from V and 2 bases from J, with 8 bases in between. Germline assignment: CDR1 SGHDT and CDR2 YYEEEE.

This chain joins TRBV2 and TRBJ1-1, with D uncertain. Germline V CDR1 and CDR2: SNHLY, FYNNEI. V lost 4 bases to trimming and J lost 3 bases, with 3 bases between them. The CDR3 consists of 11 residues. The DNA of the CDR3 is TGTGCCAGCAGTGCCTACACTGAAGCTTTCTTT. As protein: CASSAYTEAFF.

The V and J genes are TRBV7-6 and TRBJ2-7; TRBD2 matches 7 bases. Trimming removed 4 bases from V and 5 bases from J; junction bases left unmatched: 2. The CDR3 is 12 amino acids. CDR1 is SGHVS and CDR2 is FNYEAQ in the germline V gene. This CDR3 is CASSWTSNEQYF. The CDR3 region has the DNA TGTGCCAGCAGCTGGACTAGTAACGAGCAGTACTTC.

The CDR3 bases are TGTGCCAGCAGAAACGCGGTGATGGGGGCATATGGCTACACCTTC. Translated: CASRNAVMGAYGYTF. The chain recombines TRBV6-1 with TRBJ1-2; a possible D gene is TRBD1 (6 bases). The germline V gene encodes CDR1 MNHNS and CDR2 SASEGT. Deletions cut 6 bases from V and 5 bases from J, with 19 bases between. The CDR3 loop spans 15 amino acids.

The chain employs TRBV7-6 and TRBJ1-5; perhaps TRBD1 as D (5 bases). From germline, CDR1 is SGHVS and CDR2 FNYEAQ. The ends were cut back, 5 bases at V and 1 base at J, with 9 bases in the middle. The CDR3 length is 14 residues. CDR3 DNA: TGTGCCAGCAGCCGGGGGGAGAGCAATCAGCCCCAGCATTTT. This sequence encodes CASSRGESNQPQHF. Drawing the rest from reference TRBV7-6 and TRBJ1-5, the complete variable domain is GAGVSQSPRYKVTKRGQDVALRCDPISGHVSLYWYRQALGQGPEFLTYFNYEAQQDKSGLPNDRFSAERPEGSISTLTIQRTEQRDSAMYRCASSRGESNQPQHFGDGTRLSIL.

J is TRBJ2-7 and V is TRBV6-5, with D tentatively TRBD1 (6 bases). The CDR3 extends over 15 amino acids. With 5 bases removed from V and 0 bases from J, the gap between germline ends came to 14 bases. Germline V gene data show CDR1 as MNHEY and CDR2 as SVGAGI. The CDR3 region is CASSPRTDPSYEQYF. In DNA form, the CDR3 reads TGTGCCAGCAGTCCCAGGACAGATCCCTCCTACGAGCAGTACTTC.

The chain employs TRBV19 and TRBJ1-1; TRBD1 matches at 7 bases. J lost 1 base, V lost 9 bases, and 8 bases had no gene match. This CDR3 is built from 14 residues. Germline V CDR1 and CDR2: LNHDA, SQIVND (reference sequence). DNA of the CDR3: TGTGCCAGCGAGGAAGGGACAGCGAACACTGAAGCTTTCTTT. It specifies CASEEGTANTEAFF. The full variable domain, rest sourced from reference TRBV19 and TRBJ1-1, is DGGITQSPKYLFRKEGQNVTLSCEQNLNHDAMYWYRQDPGQGLRLIYYSQIVNDFQKGDIAEGYSVSREKKESFPLTVTSAQKNPTAFYLCASEEGTANTEAFFGQGTRLTVV.

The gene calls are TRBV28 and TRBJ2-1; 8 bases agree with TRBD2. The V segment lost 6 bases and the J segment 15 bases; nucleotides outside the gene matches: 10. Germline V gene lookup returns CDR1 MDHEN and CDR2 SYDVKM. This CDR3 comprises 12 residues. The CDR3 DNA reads TGTGCCAGCAGCCTAGGGGGACTAGTGCCGTTCTTC. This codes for CASSLGGLVPFF. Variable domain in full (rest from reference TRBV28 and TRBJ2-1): DVKVTQSSRYLVKRTGEKVFLECVQDMDHENMFWYRQDPGLGLRLIYFSYDVKMKEKGDIPEGYSVSREKKERFSLILESASTNQTSMYLCASSLGGLVPFFGPGTRLTVL.

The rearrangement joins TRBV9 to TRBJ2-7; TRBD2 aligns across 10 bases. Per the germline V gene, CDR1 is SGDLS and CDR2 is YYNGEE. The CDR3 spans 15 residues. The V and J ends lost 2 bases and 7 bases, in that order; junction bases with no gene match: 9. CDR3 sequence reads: CASSVLAGETSEQYF. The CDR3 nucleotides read TGTGCCAGCAGCGTCCTAGCGGGAGAAACCTCAGAGCAGTACTTC.

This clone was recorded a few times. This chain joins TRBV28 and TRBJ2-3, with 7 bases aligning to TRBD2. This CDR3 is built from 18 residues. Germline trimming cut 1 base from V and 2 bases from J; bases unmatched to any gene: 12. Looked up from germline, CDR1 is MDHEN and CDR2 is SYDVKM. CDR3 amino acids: CASSLFVRASGNTDTQYF. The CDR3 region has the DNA TGTGCCAGCAGTTTATTTGTCCGAGCTAGCGGAAACACAGATACGCAGTATTTT.

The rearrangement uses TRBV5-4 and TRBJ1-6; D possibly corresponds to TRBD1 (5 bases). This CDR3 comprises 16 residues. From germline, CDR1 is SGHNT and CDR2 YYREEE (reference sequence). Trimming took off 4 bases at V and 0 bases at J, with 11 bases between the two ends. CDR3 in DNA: TGTGCCAGCAGCCCGGAGGGGAGCTCCTATAATTCACCCCTCCACTTT. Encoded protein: CASSPEGSSYNSPLHF. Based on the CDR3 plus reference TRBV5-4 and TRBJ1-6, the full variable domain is ETGVTQSPTHLIKTRGQQVTLRCSSQSGHNTVSWYQQALGQGPQFIFQYYREEENGRGNFPPRFSGLQFPNYSSELNVNALELDDSALYLCASSPEGSSYNSPLHFGNGTRLTVT.